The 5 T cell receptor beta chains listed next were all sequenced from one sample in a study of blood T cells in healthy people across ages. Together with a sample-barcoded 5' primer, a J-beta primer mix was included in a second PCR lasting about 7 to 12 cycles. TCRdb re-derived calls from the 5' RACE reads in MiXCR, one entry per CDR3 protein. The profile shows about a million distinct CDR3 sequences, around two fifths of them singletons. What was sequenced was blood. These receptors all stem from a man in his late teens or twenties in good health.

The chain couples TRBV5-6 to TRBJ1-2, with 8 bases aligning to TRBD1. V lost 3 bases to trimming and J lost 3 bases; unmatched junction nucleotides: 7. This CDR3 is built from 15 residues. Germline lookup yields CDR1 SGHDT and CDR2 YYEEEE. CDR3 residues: CASSWVDRGHYGYTF. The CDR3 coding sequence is TGTGCCAGCAGCTGGGTCGACAGGGGCCACTATGGCTACACCTTC.

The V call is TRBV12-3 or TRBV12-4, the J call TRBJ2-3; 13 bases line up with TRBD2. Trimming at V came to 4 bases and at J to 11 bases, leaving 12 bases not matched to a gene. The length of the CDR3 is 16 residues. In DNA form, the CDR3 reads TGTGCCAGCAGTTCAAGACTAGCGGGGGGTGCAGATGTGCAGTATTTT. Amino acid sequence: CASSSRLAGGADVQYF.

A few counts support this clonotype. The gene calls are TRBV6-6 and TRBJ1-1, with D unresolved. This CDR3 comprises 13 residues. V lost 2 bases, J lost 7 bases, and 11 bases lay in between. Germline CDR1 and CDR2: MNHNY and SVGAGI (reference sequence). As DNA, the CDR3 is TGTGCCAGCAGTTACGAGGGTTCTAATGAAGCTTTCTTT. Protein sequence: CASSYEGSNEAFF.

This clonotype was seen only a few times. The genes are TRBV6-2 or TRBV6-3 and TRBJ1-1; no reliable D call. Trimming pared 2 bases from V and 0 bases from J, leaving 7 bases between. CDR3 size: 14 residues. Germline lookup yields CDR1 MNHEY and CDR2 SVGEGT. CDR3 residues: CASSYRLVNTEAFF. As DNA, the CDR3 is TGTGCCAGCAGTTACCGTCTGGTGAACACTGAAGCTTTCTTT.

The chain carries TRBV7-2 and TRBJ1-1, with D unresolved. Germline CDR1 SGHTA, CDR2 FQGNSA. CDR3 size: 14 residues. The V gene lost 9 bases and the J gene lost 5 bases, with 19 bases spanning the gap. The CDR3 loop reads CASRVDNRKTEAFF. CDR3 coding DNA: TGTGCCAGTCGGGTAGACAACCGGAAAACTGAAGCTTTCTTT. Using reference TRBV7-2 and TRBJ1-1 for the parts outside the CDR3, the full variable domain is GAGVSQSPSNKVTEKGKDVELRCDPISGHTALYWYRQSLGQGLEFLIYFQGNSAPDKSGLPSDRFSAERTGGSVSTLTIQRTQQEDSAVYLCASRVDNRKTEAFFGQGTRLTVV.